Listed below are T cell receptor beta chains from one sample, sequenced in a study of early T cells in non-severe SARS-CoV-2 infection. TCRdb reanalysed the 5' RACE reads using MiXCR and keeps one entry per CDR3 protein. This table holds some 60,000 distinct CDR3 sequences, approximately 9% found once. The sample taken for sequencing was whole blood. The receptors shown here come from an adult who was a healthcare worker with PCR-confirmed SARS-CoV-2 infection or an uninfected control (not recorded which). Each CDR3 is given with its conserved first and last residue. A D gene is named only where the DNA matches it firmly. Not every row has a clone size; where given, it reads once, few, many or a size class.

d_call j_call clone_size v_call cdr3_aa cdr3_nt
. TRBJ1-3 many TRBV5-1 CASSLYEGNTIYF TGCGCCAGCAGCCTATACGAGGGAAACACCATATATTTT
. TRBJ2-3 . TRBV6-2/TRBV6-3 CASSYLSYTQYF TGTGCCAGCAGTTACCTTAGCTATACGCAGTATTTT
TRBD1 TRBJ1-1 few TRBV4-1 CASSQETRGRGAFF TGCGCCAGCAGCCAAGAGACGAGGGGGCGAGGAGCTTTCTTT
TRBD1 TRBJ1-2 many TRBV28 CASSFGQGAGGYTF TGTGCCAGCAGTTTCGGACAGGGGGCGGGTGGCTACACCTTC
TRBD1 TRBJ1-2 many TRBV7-2 CASSLQGAIGYTF TGTGCCAGCAGCTTACAGGGGGCTATAGGCTACACCTTC
TRBD1 TRBJ1-5 few TRBV27 CASSNTGGAGQPQHF TGTGCCAGCAGCAACACAGGGGGCGCGGGTCAGCCCCAGCATTTT
TRBD1 TRBJ1-6 . TRBV3-1 CASSPLGTGVNSPLHF TGTGCCAGCAGCCCGCTAGGGACAGGCGTCAATTCACCCCTCCACTTT
. TRBJ2-1 many TRBV19 CASSRAYRAANEQFF TGTGCCAGTAGTAGAGCTTACAGGGCTGCGAATGAGCAGTTCTTC
. TRBJ2-1 . TRBV18 CASSSFLREQFF TGTGCCAGCTCAAGCTTCCTGAGGGAGCAGTTCTTC
. TRBJ1-2 few TRBV3-1 CASSHLRQAGYGYTF TGTGCCAGCAGCCACCTCCGGCAGGCTGGCTATGGCTACACCTTC
. TRBJ2-1 . TRBV4-1 CASSQDETGRRNEQFF TGCGCCAGCAGCCAAGATGAGACAGGGAGGAGGAATGAGCAGTTCTTC
. TRBJ2-5 many TRBV12-3/TRBV12-4 CASSLKQGHQETQYF TGTGCCAGCAGTTTAAAGCAGGGGCACCAAGAGACCCAGTACTTC
. TRBJ1-5 few TRBV4-1 CASSQSQGAKQPQHF TGCGCCAGCAGCCAAAGCCAAGGGGCGAAACAGCCCCAGCATTTT
TRBD1 TRBJ1-3 many TRBV5-1 CASSSKTGGASGNTIYF TGCGCCAGCAGCTCAAAGACAGGGGGAGCGTCTGGAAACACCATATATTTT
TRBD2 TRBJ2-3 . TRBV7-8 CASSLSGGAGTDTQFF TGTGCCAGCAGCTTAAGCGGGGGGGCCGGCACAGATACGCAGTTTTTT
. TRBJ2-3 . TRBV7-2 CASSLKGLADTQYF TGTGCCAGCAGTCTCAAGGGTCTCGCAGATACGCAGTATTTT
. TRBJ2-3 many TRBV7-2 CASSLFGQQGTDTQYF TGTGCCAGCAGCTTATTCGGGCAGCAGGGCACAGATACGCAGTATTTT
. TRBJ2-6 many TRBV7-9 CASSSDSLSGANVLTF TGTGCCAGCAGCTCGGACTCTCTATCTGGGGCCAACGTCCTGACTTTC
. TRBJ1-2 . TRBV14 CASSRNLRDLGTYGYTF TGTGCCAGCAGTCGTAATCTGAGGGACTTGGGGACCTATGGCTACACCTTC